The clone carrying this T cell receptor (beta chain) was seen more than once but under ten times. Antigen unknown. The data originate from a study of T cell responses to AZD1222 COVID-19 vaccine. Findings of the study overall: Seropositive AZD1222 recipients at baseline numbered only 6 or 7. Spike-specific TCR repertoires showed rising breadth and depth after two AZD1222 doses. Repertoires were collected only later (after the peak T cell response had occurred).

The repertoire was sequenced with immunoSEQ multiplex PCR; TCRdb's copy has only in-frame clones and lacks some. The sample has over 65,000 clones; more than 80% are singletons. The CDR3 covers 13 residues. Trimming removed 8 bases at V and 1 base at J, with 11 bases between. Looked up from germline, CDR1 is MNHNY and CDR2 is SVGAGI (reference sequence). This TCR derives from an adult in good health. The sample consisted of peripheral blood, taken on day 0 of AZD1222 vaccination. The V gene is TRBV6-6, the J gene TRBJ1-1; D not resolved. In DNA form, the CDR3 reads TGTGCCAGCGAGCCACGAGCGAACACTGAAGCTTTCTTT. This codes for CASEPRANTEAFF.